This is a list of T cell receptor beta chains from one sample in a study of blood T cell repertoires in COVID-19. Sequencing was performed with immunoSEQ multiplex PCR; in TCRdb, only in-frame clones are kept and a portion is missing. The data hold around 250,000 clones, with roughly 89% observed a single time. Sequencing was performed on peripheral blood. Every receptor here comes from a woman aged 25 to 45 with active or convalescent COVID-19. The conserved cysteine and the conserved F or W are not part of the CDR3 here. Size is stated for part of the rows, as once, few or many counts, or as a class when the clone is expanded.

>TRBV27|once|TRBJ1-1
ASRQTELNTEAF
>TRBV18|-|TRBJ1-2
ASSPSGENYGYT
>TRBV30|-|TRBJ2-7
AWGQGAHEQY
>TRBV10-1|-|TRBJ2-2
ASRGGQTNTGELF
>TRBV30|-|TRBJ1-6
AWSPGGTTNSPLH
>TRBV5-4|-|TRBJ2-3
ASSLGLAGFSTDTQY
>TRBV4-2|-|TRBJ1-2
ASSQYLGGAFHT
>TRBV7-2|-|TRBJ2-7
ASSLTSGGAYEQY
>TRBV9|-|TRBJ2-7
ASSSGQSYEQY
>TRBV15|-|TRBJ1-3
ATSNVLNTIY
>TRBV9|-|TRBJ2-3
ASSRPGLAGGKDTQY
>TRBV2|-|TRBJ1-6
ASSEARGSPLH
>TRBV7-2|-|TRBJ1-2
ASSPSWGSGGYT
>TRBV7-3|-|TRBJ1-2
ASAPVGGNFDGYT
>TRBV4-2|-|TRBJ2-1
ASSQGGEGFNNEQF
>TRBV25-1|-|TRBJ2-7
ASRPTSGYEQY
>TRBV7-2|-|TRBJ1-3
ASSPKTGPSGNTIY
>TRBV5-1|-|TRBJ1-1
ASSSSRAGRGTEAF
>TRBV5-1|-|TRBJ2-3
ASGTSTDTQY
>TRBV7-2|-|TRBJ1-2
ASSPGQGNYGYT
>TRBV19|-|TRBJ2-1
ASSPGYNEQF
>TRBV30|-|TRBJ2-3
AWSVRSLAGDNTQY
>TRBV7-2|-|TRBJ1-2
ASSLGTVYGYT
>TRBV15|-|TRBJ1-4
ATSSYNIATNEKLF
>TRBV21-1|-|TRBJ2-7
ASSTSRGGEQY
>TRBV30|-|TRBJ1-1
AWSVGEATEAF
>TRBV7-3|-|TRBJ2-4
ASSLSYAKNIQY
>TRBV4-3|once|TRBJ1-1
ASSQYDRMTEAF
>TRBV14|few|TRBJ1-6
ASSQDAGYSPLH
>TRBV6-6|-|TRBJ1-5
ASSDRGLDQPQH
>TRBV6-1|-|TRBJ2-1
ASSERDRATYNEQF
>TRBV19|-|TRBJ2-1
ASSRGTGGHNEQF
>TRBV5-1|-|TRBJ1-1
ASSPPVETEAF
>TRBV2|-|TRBJ2-7
ATQDRAYEQY
>TRBV7-2|-|TRBJ2-2
ASSLVRWTSKVNTGELF
>TRBV29-1|-|TRBJ1-6
SVEVYEVRSPLH
>TRBV29-1|-|TRBJ2-7
SVRDNYEQY
>TRBV27|few|TRBJ1-4
ASSLMGRGEKLF
>TRBV24-1|-|TRBJ1-2
ATSDSFDRGQGYT
>TRBV10-3|-|TRBJ2-7
AISLPQGSEQY
>TRBV5-1|once|TRBJ1-2
ASSTGTGQGGYT
>TRBV12-1|-|TRBJ2-7
ASSFRYRNYYEQY
>TRBV6-2/TRBV6-3|-|TRBJ1-2
ASSPGRLRTGGVWSGYT
>TRBV3-1/TRBV3-2|-|TRBJ2-3
ASSQYADSHRDTQY
>TRBV19|-|TRBJ1-5
ASSVRAHQPQH
>TRBV4-2|-|TRBJ2-5
ASSPQRGDQETQY
>TRBV11-1|-|TRBJ1-2
ASSSQELGYGYT
>TRBV6-5|-|TRBJ1-1
ASTSGGSEAF
>TRBV7-8|-|TRBJ1-6
ASSSLLLSSYNSPLH
>TRBV6-5|-|TRBJ1-3
ASSYSGSSGNTIY
>TRBV28|-|TRBJ1-4
ASSPGNRDEKLF
>TRBV7-2|-|TRBJ2-7
ASSLGGGSYEQY
>TRBV30|-|TRBJ2-3
AWSVRSGGAGTQY
>TRBV12-3/TRBV12-4|-|TRBJ1-2
ASSPRQGHGYT
>TRBV3-1/TRBV3-2|-|TRBJ2-3
ASSRYIAGGQY